This T cell receptor (beta chain) was retrieved from a study of response to subunit inactivated influenza vaccine. MiXCR, applied by TCRdb to the RT-PCR reads, yields one record per CDR3 protein. Of approximately 700,000 distinct CDR3 sequences in the sample, approximately 15% are singletons; the top ten hold less than 7%. Whole-study findings and limits: It was suggested by the authors that few new T cells are recruited by each seasonal influenza vaccination.

The CDR3 runs 15 residues. V was clipped by 3 bases and J by 0 bases, with 11 bases between them. CDR1 SGDLS and CDR2 YYNGEE come from the germline V gene. This clonotype appeared a few times. The antigen remains undetermined. Here the sequenced sample was PBMCs from blood, taken about 14 days before vaccination. The TCR comes from a man aged 45-65 years who received an inactivated influenza vaccine. The rearrangement uses TRBV9 and TRBJ2-3; D is unclear. The DNA of the CDR3 is TGTGCCAGCAGCGATCACACCACTAGCACAGATACGCAGTATTTT. Its translation is CASSDHTTSTDTQYF.